The 11 T cell receptor beta chains given below trace back to one sample, sequenced in a study of blood T cells in healthy people across ages. Primers used in a second PCR of about 7 to 12 cycles were a sample-barcoded 5' primer and a J-beta primer mix. Each CDR3 protein gets one entry after TCRdb re-called the 5' RACE reads with MiXCR. Of hundreds of thousands of distinct CDR3 sequences listed, roughly 50% are singletons. The sequencing input was blood. These receptors all stem from a woman aged 55-75 years in good health.

This chain joins TRBV7-2 and TRBJ2-7, with D unclear. The germline V gene has CDR1 SGHTA and CDR2 FQGNSA. Deletions cut 2 bases from V and 2 bases from J, with 10 bases between. CDR3 length: 14 residues. For the CDR3, the DNA is TGTGCCAGCAGCTTATCGACATCCACCTACGAGCAGTACTTC. Protein product: CASSLSTSTYEQYF.

V gene TRBV7-8 combines with J gene TRBJ2-1; 12 positions match TRBD2. V lost 8 bases and J lost 3; bases outside the gene matches: 8. The germline V gene has CDR1 SGHVS and CDR2 FQNEAQ. This CDR3 region has 16 residues. This CDR3 reads CASLGPSGRVYNEQFF. The CDR3 nucleotides are TGTGCCAGCCTCGGGCCTAGCGGGAGGGTCTACAATGAGCAGTTCTTC.

This clonotype was counted a few times. The rearrangement links TRBV2 to TRBJ1-4, with 7 bases matching TRBD1. CDR3 size: 14 residues. Germline CDR1 reads SNHLY; CDR2 reads FYNNEI. The ends lost 6 bases at V and 7 bases at J; junction bases unmatched: 8. The CDR3 nucleotides are TGTGCCAGCAGCCCGACAGGGTTCGGTGAAAAACTGTTTTTT. As protein: CASSPTGFGEKLFF.

Of note for this clonotype: An end of the junction differs from the germline gene, which may be a read error. The rearrangement uses TRBV7-2 and TRBJ2-7; the D is unclear. With the DNA end fitting TRBJ2-5 better, the J assignment may be wrong. This CDR3 has 15 amino acids. Germline CDR1 and CDR2: SGHTA and FQGNSA. The CDR3 coding sequence is TGTGCCAGCGGCTTAGTCGGGCGAGATGGAGAGACCCAGTACTTC. Translating gives CASGLVGRDGETQYF.

The gene calls are TRBV20-1 and TRBJ2-3; D is possibly TRBD2 (5 bases). This CDR3 comprises 14 residues. Trimming removed 1 base from V and 0 bases from J, with 8 bases in between. The germline gives CDR1 DFQATT, CDR2 SNEGSKA (reference sequence). CDR3 loop: CSARVSGSTDTQYF. The CDR3 nucleotides are TGCAGTGCTAGAGTCAGCGGAAGCACAGATACGCAGTATTTT.

Only one count was recorded for this clonotype. V usage is TRBV9 and J usage is TRBJ2-1; TRBD1 agrees at 8 bases. From germline, CDR1 is SGDLS and CDR2 YYNGEE. The junction had 6 bases not matched to a gene; V was cut back by 4 bases and J by 3 bases. This CDR3 is built from 15 residues. CDR3 protein: CASSQTGDGYNEQFF. The CDR3 DNA follows: TGTGCCAGCAGCCAGACAGGGGACGGCTACAATGAGCAGTTCTTC.

J is TRBJ1-1 and V is TRBV7-3, with unresolved D. CDR3 length equals 15 residues. The V gene lost 3 bases and the J gene lost 1 base, with 12 bases spanning the gap. Germline CDR1 SGHTA, CDR2 FQGTGA. CDR3 sequence (DNA): TGTGCCAGCAGCTTCAACTCGCAGAGGAACACTGAAGCTTTCTTT. As protein: CASSFNSQRNTEAFF. The whole variable domain, filled in from reference TRBV7-3 and TRBJ1-1, reads GAGVSQTPSNKVTEKGKYVELRCDPISGHTALYWYRQSLGQGPEFLIYFQGTGAADDSGLPNDRFFAVRPEGSVSTLKIQRTERGDSAVYLCASSFNSQRNTEAFFGQGTRLTVV.

This clonotype has a handful of counts. The chain couples TRBV7-9 to TRBJ2-7; possibly TRBD1 for D (6 bases). The CDR3 contains 12 residues. Germline V gives CDR1 SEHNR, CDR2 FQNEAQ (reference sequence). Trimming pared 10 bases from V and 2 bases from J, leaving 12 bases between. In DNA form, the CDR3 reads TGTGCCATCGACGGACAGACCTACGAGCAGTACTTC. Protein: CAIDGQTYEQYF.

The rearrangement uses TRBV7-6 and TRBJ2-3, with unresolved D. V was pared by 2 bases and J by 6 bases, with 6 bases between. The germline V gene encodes CDR1 SGHVS and CDR2 FNYEAQ. The CDR3 loop spans 12 amino acids. The CDR3 DNA reads as TGTGCCAGCAGCTTATCGAAGGATACGCAGTATTTT. It specifies CASSLSKDTQYF.

The chain links TRBV20-1 to TRBJ2-7, with 7 bases matching TRBD1. The length of the CDR3 is 13 residues. Per the germline V gene, CDR1 is DFQATT and CDR2 is SNEGSKA (reference sequence). J was trimmed by 4 bases and V by 6 bases; bases with no gene match: 9. Here the CDR3 reads CSASKTGYYEQYF. The DNA for the CDR3 is TGCAGTGCCTCTAAGACAGGGTATTACGAGCAGTACTTC.

The chain has TRBV15 and TRBJ2-1; no definite D call. V was pared by 2 bases and J by 4 bases, with 3 bases between. CDR1 and CDR2 from the germline V gene are LNHNV and YYDKDF (reference sequence). The CDR3 runs 12 residues. CDR3 nucleotide sequence: TGTGCCACCAGCAGACTTTACAATGAGCAGTTCTTC. It is translated as CATSRLYNEQFF.